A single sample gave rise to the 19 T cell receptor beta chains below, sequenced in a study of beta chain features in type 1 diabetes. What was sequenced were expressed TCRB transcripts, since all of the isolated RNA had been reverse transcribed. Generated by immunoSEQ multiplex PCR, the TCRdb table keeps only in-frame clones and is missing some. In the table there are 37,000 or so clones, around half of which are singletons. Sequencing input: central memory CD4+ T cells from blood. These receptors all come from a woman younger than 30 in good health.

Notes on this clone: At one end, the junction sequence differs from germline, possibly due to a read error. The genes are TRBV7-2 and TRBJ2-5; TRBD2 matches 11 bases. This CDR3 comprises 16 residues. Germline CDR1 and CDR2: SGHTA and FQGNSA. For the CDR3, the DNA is TGTGCCAGCAGATTAGCCCAAGTAGCGGGGGGGGACTCCCAGTACTTC. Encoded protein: CASRLAQVAGGDSQYF.

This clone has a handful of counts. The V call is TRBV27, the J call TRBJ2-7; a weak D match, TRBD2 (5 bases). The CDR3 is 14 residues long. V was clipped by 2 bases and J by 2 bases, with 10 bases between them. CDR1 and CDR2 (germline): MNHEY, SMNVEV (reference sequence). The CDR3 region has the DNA TGTGCCAGCAGTTTAGCAGCGGCAACCTACGAGCAGTACTTC. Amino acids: CASSLAAATYEQYF.

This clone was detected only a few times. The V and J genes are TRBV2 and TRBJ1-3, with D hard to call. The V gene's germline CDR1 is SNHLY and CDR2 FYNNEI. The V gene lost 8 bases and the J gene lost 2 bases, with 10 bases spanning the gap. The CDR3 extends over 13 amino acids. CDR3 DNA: TGTGCCAGCTGTCTGTCCCCTGGAAACACCATATATTTT. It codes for CASCLSPGNTIYF.

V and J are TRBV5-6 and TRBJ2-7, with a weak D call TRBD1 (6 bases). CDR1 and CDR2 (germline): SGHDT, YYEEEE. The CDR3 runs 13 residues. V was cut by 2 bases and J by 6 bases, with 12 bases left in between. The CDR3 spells CASSFEGGPEQYF. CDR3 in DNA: TGTGCCAGCAGCTTCGAAGGGGGTCCCGAGCAGTACTTC.

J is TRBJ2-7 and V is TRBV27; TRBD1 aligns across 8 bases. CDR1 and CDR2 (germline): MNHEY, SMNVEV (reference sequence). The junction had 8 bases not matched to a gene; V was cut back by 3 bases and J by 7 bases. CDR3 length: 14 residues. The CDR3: CASSFMDRVEEQYF. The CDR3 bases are TGTGCCAGCAGTTTCATGGACAGGGTAGAAGAGCAGTACTTC.

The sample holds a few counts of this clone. The CDR3 spells CASRASGSSYNEQFF. The CDR3, as DNA: TGTGCCAGTAGGGCTAGCGGGAGCTCCTACAATGAGCAGTTCTTC. V gene TRBV19 combines with J gene TRBJ2-1; 10 bases line up with TRBD2. Looked up from germline, CDR1 is LNHDA and CDR2 is SQIVND (reference sequence). CDR3 length equals 15 residues. Trimming took 6 bases from V and 0 from J; bases not matched to a gene: 2.

The CDR3 loop reads CASSFIAGGPSEQFF. The CDR3, as DNA: TGTGCCAGCAGCTTTATAGCGGGGGGGCCGAGTGAGCAGTTCTTC. V and J are TRBV7-3 and TRBJ2-1; 11 bases fit TRBD2. Unmatched junction bases numbered 7, after V lost 3 bases and J lost 9 bases. The length of the CDR3 is 15 residues. Germline V lookup: CDR1 SGHTA, CDR2 FQGTGA.

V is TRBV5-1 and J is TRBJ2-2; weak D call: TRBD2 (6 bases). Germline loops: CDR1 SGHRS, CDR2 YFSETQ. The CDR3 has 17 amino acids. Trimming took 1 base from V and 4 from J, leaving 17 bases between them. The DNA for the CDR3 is TGCGCCAGCAGCTTGTCACTGTCGGCGGGACCCACCGGGGAGCTGTTTTTT. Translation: CASSLSLSAGPTGELFF.

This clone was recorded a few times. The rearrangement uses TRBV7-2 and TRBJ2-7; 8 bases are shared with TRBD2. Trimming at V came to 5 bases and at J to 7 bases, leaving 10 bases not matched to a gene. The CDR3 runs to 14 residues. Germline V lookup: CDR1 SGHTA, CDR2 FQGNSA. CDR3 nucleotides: TGTGCCAGCAGCCGCGGGAGCCGGGAGGGAGAGCAGTACTTC. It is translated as CASSRGSREGEQYF.

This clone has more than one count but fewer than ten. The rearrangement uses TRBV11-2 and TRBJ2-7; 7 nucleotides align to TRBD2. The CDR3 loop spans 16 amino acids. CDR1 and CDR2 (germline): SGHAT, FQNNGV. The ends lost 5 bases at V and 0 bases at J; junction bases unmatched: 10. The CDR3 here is CASSPLRRESSYEQYF. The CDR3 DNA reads TGTGCCAGCAGCCCACTACGGCGGGAGAGCTCCTACGAGCAGTACTTC.

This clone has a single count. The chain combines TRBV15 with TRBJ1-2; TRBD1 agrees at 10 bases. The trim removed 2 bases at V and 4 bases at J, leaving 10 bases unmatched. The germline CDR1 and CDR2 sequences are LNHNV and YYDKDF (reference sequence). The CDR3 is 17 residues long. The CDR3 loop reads CATSRKGQGPIGYGYTF. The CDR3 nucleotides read TGTGCCACCAGCAGAAAGGGACAGGGGCCGATCGGCTATGGCTACACCTTC.

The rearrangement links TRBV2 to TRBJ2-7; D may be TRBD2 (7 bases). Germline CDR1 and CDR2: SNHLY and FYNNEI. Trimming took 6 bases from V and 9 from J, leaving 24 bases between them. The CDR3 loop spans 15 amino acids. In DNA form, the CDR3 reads TGTGCCAGCAGCCTCGAGGGGGGAGGGGATAATGTGCAGTACTTC. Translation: CASSLEGGGDNVQYF.

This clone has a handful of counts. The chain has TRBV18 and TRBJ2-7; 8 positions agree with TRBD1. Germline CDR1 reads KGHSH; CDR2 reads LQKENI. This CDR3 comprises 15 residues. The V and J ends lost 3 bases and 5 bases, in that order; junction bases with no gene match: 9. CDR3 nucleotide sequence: TGTGCCAGCTCACCGGGACAGGCCTCGAGTAACGAGCAGTACTTC. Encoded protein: CASSPGQASSNEQYF.

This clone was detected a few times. The CDR3 bases are TGTGCCAGCAACAAAAGGACTCCTGTGGGTTCCGGGGAGCTGTTTTTT. This gives the protein CASNKRTPVGSGELFF. This sequence joins TRBV21-1 and TRBJ2-2; the D call in the table, TRBD2, was not verified against the DNA. TRBV21-1 is a pseudogene locus. This CDR3 is built from 16 residues.

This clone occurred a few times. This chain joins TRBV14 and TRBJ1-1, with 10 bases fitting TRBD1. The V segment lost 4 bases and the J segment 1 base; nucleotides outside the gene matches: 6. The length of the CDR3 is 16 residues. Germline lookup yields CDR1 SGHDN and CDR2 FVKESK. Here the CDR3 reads CASSPYRDRGNTEAFF. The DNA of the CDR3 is TGTGCCAGCAGCCCTTACCGGGACAGGGGGAACACTGAAGCTTTCTTT.

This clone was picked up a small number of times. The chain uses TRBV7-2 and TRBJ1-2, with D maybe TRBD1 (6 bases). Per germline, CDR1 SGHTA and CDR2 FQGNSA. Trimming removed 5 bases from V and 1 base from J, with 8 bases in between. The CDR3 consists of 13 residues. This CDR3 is CASSTDSNYGYTF. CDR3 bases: TGTGCCAGCAGCACGGACAGTAACTATGGCTACACCTTC.

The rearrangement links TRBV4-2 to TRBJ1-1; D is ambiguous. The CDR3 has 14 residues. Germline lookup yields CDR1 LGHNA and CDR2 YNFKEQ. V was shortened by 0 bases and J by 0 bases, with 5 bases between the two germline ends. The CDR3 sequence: CASSQESLNTEAFF. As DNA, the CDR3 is TGTGCCAGCAGCCAAGAAAGCTTGAACACTGAAGCTTTCTTT.

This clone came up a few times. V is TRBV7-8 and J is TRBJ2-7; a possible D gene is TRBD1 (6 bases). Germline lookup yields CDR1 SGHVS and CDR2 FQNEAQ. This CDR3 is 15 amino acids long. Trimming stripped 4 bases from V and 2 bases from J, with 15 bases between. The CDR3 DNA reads TGTGCCAGCAGCTACGGACAGTCTGACGCCTACGAGCAGTACTTC. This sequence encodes CASSYGQSDAYEQYF.

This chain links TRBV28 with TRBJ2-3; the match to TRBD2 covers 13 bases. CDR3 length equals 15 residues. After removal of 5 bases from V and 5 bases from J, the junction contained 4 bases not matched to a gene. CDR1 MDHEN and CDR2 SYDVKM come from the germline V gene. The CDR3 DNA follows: TGTGCCAGCAGTCGAACTAGCGGGGGGGAAGATACGCAGTATTTT. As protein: CASSRTSGGEDTQYF.